This note documents a single T cell receptor (beta chain) sequence. Its antigen is unidentified. These data belong to a study of cytomegalovirus exposure and HLA in healthy donors. Study conclusions and caveats: The study flagged about 160 TCR beta chains as cytomegalovirus-associated.

Sequencing was performed with immunoSEQ multiplex PCR; in TCRdb, only in-frame clones are kept and a portion is missing. The data show 130,000 to 150,000 clones, about nine tenths seen once. The clonotype comes from a woman in her twenties or thirties in good health and CMV-seropositive. The sequencing sample was made of PBMCs.

The DNA for the CDR3 is TGCGCCAGCAGCTTTGTTAGGGGTTCCGCTGAAAAACTGTTTTTT. Residues: CASSFVRGSAEKLFF. The chain is built from TRBV5-1 and TRBJ1-4, with D tentatively TRBD1 (5 bases). CDR1 is SGHRS and CDR2 is YFSETQ in the germline V gene. Trimming left V 2 bases short and J 7 bases short, with 15 bases between. The CDR3 consists of 15 residues.